Reported below is one T cell receptor beta chain. Its target is unknown. Treatment described: about 20 received Ad26.COV2.S at low or high dose, single or two shots; roughly 5 received placebo; per-sample allocation not given. The samples were gathered on day 63 after the first injection of vaccine or placebo. Donation was by an adult aged 18-55 years who was in Boston. Measured with immunoSEQ multiplex PCR; TCRdb has only the in-frame clones, and not every one. This table has over 400,000 clones, around 92% appearing once. The data were obtained in a study of Ad26.COV2.S vaccination and SARS-CoV-2 variants. Study as a whole: Vaccine-arm donor from the placebo-controlled COV1001 Ad26.COV2.S trial. The study, taken as a whole, reports: Substantial post-vaccination breadth of spike-specific CD8+ and CD4+ T cell responses was reported.

The sequence was collected from a person aged 18-60 years who received the Ad26.COV2.S COVID-19 vaccine or a placebo. Sequencing used peripheral blood, obtained in a trial of Ad26.COV2.S vaccine versus placebo.

In nucleotides, the CDR3 is TGTGCCAGCAGCTCAGCGGGGGGCCCACAAGAGACCCAGTACTTC. Amino acids: CASSSAGGPQETQYF. This chain joins TRBV5-4 and TRBJ2-5; the match to TRBD2 covers 9 bases. The CDR3 extends over 15 amino acids. J was trimmed by 2 bases and V by 3 bases; bases with no gene match: 5. Germline V lookup: CDR1 SGHNT, CDR2 YYREEE (reference sequence).